This TCR beta chain is drawn from a study of Graves' ophthalmopathy and Graves' hyperthyroidism. This clonotype has at least ten counts. Its target is not known. The study amplified TCR beta CDR3 regions using RNA transcripts. HTBI primers were employed in first-round RT-PCR, then a second-round multiplex PCR followed. TCRdb reprocessed the multiplex PCR reads with MiXCR, giving one entry per CDR3 protein. Here the sample spans about 340,000 distinct CDR3 sequences, 15% to 20% being singletons. Study results and caveats: Blood also harbored most expanded thyroid clonotypes above 0.001 frequency.

V shed 8 bases and J 1 base; nucleotides not matched to a gene: 5. From germline, CDR1 is MNHNS and CDR2 SASEGT. The CDR3 consists of 13 residues. The chain employs TRBV6-1 and TRBJ2-7; TRBD2 matches 7 bases. The source of this sequence is an adult man with Graves' ophthalmopathy. Specimen: peripheral blood. CDR3 DNA sequence: TGTGCCAGCGGGGGAGCGGGATCCTACGAGCAGTACTTC. Amino acid sequence: CASGGAGSYEQYF.